This T cell receptor (beta chain) was found in a study of cytomegalovirus exposure and HLA in healthy donors. Whole-study findings and limits: TCR sequences were mostly rare, though some public TCRs occurred in many donors. In a later analysis, TCR beta V- and J-gene trimming showed a link to a missense DCLRE1C variant. Association of some 18,000 TCR beta sequences with HLA alleles was found at 0.05 false discovery rate in a later analysis. Accurate HLA-A and HLA-B prediction from TCR beta sequences was reported for most subjects.

Use of 60 Vbeta and 13 Jbeta primers characterized the PCR. Using immunoSEQ multiplex PCR, the repertoire was profiled, and TCRdb retains in-frame clones only, with some absent. The sample table includes some 89,000 clones. This CDR3 contains 14 residues. The junction had 7 bases not matched to a gene; V was cut back by 4 bases and J by 5 bases. Germline V gene data show CDR1 as LNHDA and CDR2 as SQIVND (reference sequence). Concerning this clone itself: Its target is not known.

V and J are TRBV19 and TRBJ1-1; 7 bases match TRBD1. This receptor was identified in a woman aged 25 to 39 in good health and CMV-seronegative. The sequenced sample consisted of PBMCs. The DNA for the CDR3 is TGTGCCAGTAGTACCTACAGGGGAAAGACTGAAGCTTTCTTT. The encoded protein is CASSTYRGKTEAFF.